Following are 9 T cell receptor beta chains from one sample sequenced in a study of beta chain features in type 1 diabetes. General study findings and limits: For Type 1 diabetes patients, all four CD4+ subsets carried TCRB CDR3s that were moderately but significantly shorter.

cDNA synthesis used the whole RNA isolate, giving expressed TCRB sequences. TCRdb's table, derived via immunoSEQ multiplex PCR, lists solely in-frame clones and lacks some. The table has roughly 260,000 clones, about a tenth seen once. These receptors lack a known antigen. The sample was naive CD4+ T cells from blood. These receptors were obtained from a man younger than 45 with type 1 diabetes.

This clone was seen only a few times. Other DNA sequences in the sample encode the same CDR3. CDR3 DNA: TGTGCCAGCAGCTACTACACCGGGGAGCTGTTTTTT. Encoded protein: CASSYYTGELFF. The chain has TRBV7-2 and TRBJ2-2; D is unresolved. Germline V gene data show CDR1 as SGHTA and CDR2 as FQGNSA. The CDR3 totals 12 residues. The germline V and J ends were trimmed by 4 bases and 3 bases, with 3 bases remaining between them.

This clone was observed a handful of times. The chain couples TRBV10-3 to TRBJ2-7, with D possibly matching TRBD2 (5 bases). V was trimmed by 4 bases and J by 6 bases, leaving 13 bases between them. This CDR3 has 13 residues. Germline-derived CDR1 and CDR2 are ENHRY and SYGVKD. The CDR3 here is CAISGDGVVEQYF. CDR3 in DNA: TGTGCCATCAGTGGCGACGGGGTGGTCGAGCAGTACTTC.

This clone was seen a handful of times. The J gene is TRBJ1-2, the V gene TRBV18; D gene uncertain. The V end lost 2 bases, the J end lost 1 base, and 5 bases lay between the germline ends. CDR1 and CDR2 from the germline V gene are KGHSH and LQKENI. The CDR3 sequence is 13 residues long. The CDR3 loop reads CASSPLDNYGYTF. CDR3 nucleotide sequence: TGTGCCAGCTCACCATTAGATAACTATGGCTACACCTTC. The whole variable domain, filled in from reference TRBV18 and TRBJ1-2, reads NAGVMQNPRHLVRRRGQEARLRCSPMKGHSHVYWYRQLPEEGLKFMVYLQKENIIDESGMPKERFSAEFPKEGPSILRIQQVVRGDSAAYFCASSPLDNYGYTFGSGTRLTVV.

V usage is TRBV9 and J usage is TRBJ2-1, with 7 bases fitting TRBD2. Germline CDR1 is SGDLS and CDR2 is YYNGEE. V shed 4 bases and J 7 bases; nucleotides not matched to a gene: 11. This CDR3 is 15 amino acids long. CDR3 in amino acids: CASSQPGLRVNEQFF. CDR3 in DNA: TGTGCCAGCAGCCAGCCGGGACTACGGGTGAATGAGCAGTTCTTC.

The chain joins TRBV7-9 to TRBJ1-5; no definite D call. The length of the CDR3 is 13 residues. V gave up 5 bases and J gave up 4 bases, with 9 bases separating them. Germline CDR1 is SEHNR and CDR2 is FQNEAQ (reference sequence). The CDR3 region is CASSQFGNQPQHF. CDR3 nucleotides: TGTGCCAGCAGCCAATTCGGGAATCAGCCCCAGCATTTT.

This clone has just a few counts. The V and J genes are TRBV18 and TRBJ2-1; D remains ambiguous. The CDR3 runs 15 residues. Germline CDR1 and CDR2: KGHSH and LQKENI. V lost 1 base and J lost 0, with 7 bases in between. The CDR3 DNA sequence: TGTGCCAGCTCACCACAGGAGCCCTCCTACAATGAGCAGTTCTTC. It codes for CASSPQEPSYNEQFF.

Only a few counts were recorded for this clone. This chain uses TRBV2 with TRBJ1-2; D is possibly TRBD1 (6 bases). This CDR3 spans 15 amino acids. Germline lookup yields CDR1 SNHLY and CDR2 FYNNEI. V was pared by 6 bases and J by 5 bases, with 19 bases between. CDR3 amino acids: CASSGGSGGPYGYTF. The CDR3 bases are TGTGCCAGCAGCGGAGGGTCGGGGGGCCCTTATGGCTACACCTTC.

This clone was counted a few times. The J gene is TRBJ1-2, the V gene TRBV7-9; 10 bases are shared with TRBD1. CDR3 length: 14 amino acids. Germline V gene sequence: CDR1 SEHNR, CDR2 FQNEAQ (reference sequence). The J segment lost 7 bases and the V segment lost 3 bases, leaving 5 bases of the junction unmatched. CDR3 in amino acids: CASSFPTGGSGYTF. In nucleotides, the CDR3 is TGTGCCAGCAGCTTCCCGACAGGGGGCTCTGGCTACACCTTC.

This clone was seen a handful of times. This chain connects TRBV29-1 to TRBJ2-3; 9 nucleotides align to TRBD2. The CDR3 extends over 14 amino acids. In germline, CDR1 is SQVTM, CDR2 ANQGSEA. The ends lost 4 bases at V and 2 bases at J; junction bases unmatched: 4. CDR3 loop: CSVASGAFTDTQYF. In nucleotides, the CDR3 is TGCAGCGTTGCTAGCGGGGCATTCACAGATACGCAGTATTTT.